This T cell receptor beta chain was captured in a study of CD8 T cells in ankylosing spondylitis. Notes on the study in general: Apparently characteristic of ankylosing spondylitis blood was a TCR beta motif (fewer than ten highly homologous variants). Both synovial fluid and blood in reactive arthritis had previously been reported to carry some motif variants. Significant enrichment of disease-linked clones was reported in matched ankylosing spondylitis synovial fluid.

It was by quantitative 5'-RACE with molecular barcodes that TCR beta libraries were made. MiXCR, run by TCRdb on the 5' RACE reads, gives a single entry per CDR3 protein. The table records 150,000 to 200,000 distinct CDR3 sequences, roughly 12% of them present only once. This clonotype was found many times. Its antigen is still unknown. This CDR3 is 17 amino acids long. V was clipped by 2 bases and J by 0 bases, with 14 bases between them. Input material: blood, either unsorted or a sorted T cell fraction (not recorded which). The chain carries TRBV12-3 or TRBV12-4 and TRBJ2-4; D not resolved. The sequence was obtained from a male donor with ankylosing spondylitis or in good health (not recorded which). CDR3 sequence (DNA): TGTGCCAGCAGTTTAACTGCCGGAGACCTAGCCAAAAACATTCAGTACTTC. Its protein product is CASSLTAGDLAKNIQYF.